The 17 T cell receptor beta chains below all came from one sample that was sequenced in a study of Graves' ophthalmopathy and Graves' hyperthyroidism (dated by TCRdb to 2016 to 2019). For sequencing, an Illumina HiSeq 2000 was employed. For repertoire sequencing, TCR beta CDR3 regions were amplified from RNA transcripts. The first round was an RT-PCR using HTBI primers with the Qiagen OneStep RT-PCR kit, and this first round was followed by a second-round multiplex PCR, then size selection and purification. Clones were called with MiXCR by TCRdb after fastp trimmed the public reads at Q25, and only in-frame beta chains were retained. Entries are consolidated by CDR3 protein sequence, retaining the most common genes and DNA. The sample table contains roughly 400,000 distinct CDR3 sequences; only one count was recorded for about a sixth of them. The top ten clonotypes cover roughly 2.4% of the sample.

The sequenced material came from peripheral blood. The source of these receptors is an adult woman with stable Graves' hyperthyroidism.

This sequence joins TRBV19 and TRBJ2-7, with a possible D match to TRBD2 (6 bases). The CDR3 is 14 residues long. The V gene's germline CDR1 is LNHDA and CDR2 SQIVND (reference sequence). V was clipped by 9 bases and J by 5 bases, with 20 bases between them. CDR3 DNA: TGTGCCAGGCGCCGGGGTAGCGGCGGTCACGAGCAGTACTTC. Protein: CARRRGSGGHEQYF.

This clonotype has ten or more counts. The chain has TRBV28 and TRBJ2-5, with 8 positions matching TRBD2. Germline V gene sequence: CDR1 MDHEN, CDR2 SYDVKM. CDR3 length: 13 amino acids. J gave up 9 bases and V 6 bases, and 9 bases lay outside the gene matches. The CDR3 DNA reads as TGTGCCAGCAGCCTTAGCGGGGCCGGGTCCCAGTACTTC. Amino acid sequence: CASSLSGAGSQYF. Full variable domain (missing parts from reference TRBV28 and TRBJ2-5): DVKVTQSSRYLVKRTGEKVFLECVQDMDHENMFWYRQDPGLGLRLIYFSYDVKMKEKGDIPEGYSVSREKKERFSLILESASTNQTSMYLCASSLSGAGSQYFGPGTRLLVL.

This clonotype has ten or more counts. This chain connects TRBV9 to TRBJ1-2, with 7 bases aligning to TRBD1. This CDR3 spans 14 amino acids. V lost 4 bases and J lost 0; bases outside the gene matches: 3. Germline assignment: CDR1 SGDLS and CDR2 YYNGEE. CDR3 bases: TGTGCCAGCAGCCCGGGACAGCCTAACTATGGCTACACCTTC. Amino acids: CASSPGQPNYGYTF.

The genes are TRBV2 and TRBJ2-7; tentatively, D is TRBD2 (6 bases). The germline CDR1 and CDR2 sequences are SNHLY and FYNNEI. Deletions cut 7 bases from V and 2 bases from J, with 12 bases between. The CDR3 is 13 residues long. Written as DNA, the CDR3 is TGTGCCAGCAATCGGGACTCCCCCTACGAGCAGTACTTC. Protein: CASNRDSPYEQYF.

This clonotype has only a few counts. This sequence joins TRBV7-2 and TRBJ2-1, with D perhaps matching TRBD1 (6 bases). The CDR3 is made up of 13 amino acids. V was clipped by 4 bases and J by 7 bases, with 11 bases between them. The V gene's germline CDR1 is SGHTA and CDR2 FQGNSA. The CDR3 reads CASSSGTGNEQFF. CDR3 coding DNA: TGTGCCAGCAGCTCAGGAACAGGGAATGAGCAGTTCTTC.

This clonotype was counted between two and nine times. This chain links TRBV20-1 with TRBJ1-1; TRBD1 might be the D (5 bases). In germline, CDR1 is DFQATT, CDR2 SNEGSKA (reference sequence). The V end was cut by 0 bases, the J end by 6 bases, with 14 bases between. This CDR3 contains 14 residues. CDR3 bases: TGCAGTGCTAGAGATGGCAGGGTGATGGCTGAAGCTTTCTTT. Translated, it gives CSARDGRVMAEAFF.

The chain joins TRBV5-1 to TRBJ2-7, with TRBD1 identical over 11 bases. Trimming at V came to 3 bases and at J to 3 bases, leaving 5 bases not matched to a gene. This CDR3 spans 15 amino acids. The germline V gene encodes CDR1 SGHRS and CDR2 YFSETQ. The CDR3 DNA reads as TGCGCCAGCAGCTATGGGACAGGGGGAGGCTACGAGCAGTACTTC. Protein: CASSYGTGGGYEQYF. Complete variable domain (other parts from reference TRBV5-1 and TRBJ2-7): KAGVTQTPRYLIKTRGQQVTLSCSPISGHRSVSWYQQTPGQGLQFLFEYFSETQRNKGNFPGRFSGRQFSNSRSEMNVSTLELGDSALYLCASSYGTGGGYEQYFGPGTRLTVT.

This clonotype was seen a handful of times. One junction end does not reproduce the germline sequence, and a read error may be involved. The rearrangement links TRBV6-2 or TRBV6-3 to TRBJ2-7; TRBD2 agrees at 14 bases. Per the germline V gene, CDR1 is MNHEY and CDR2 is SVGEGT. CDR3 length: 19 residues. The CDR3 region is CASSYWTSGRPTFTYEQYF. The CDR3 nucleotides are TGTGCCAGCAGCTACTGGACTAGCGGGAGGCCTACCTTCACCTACGAGCAGTACTTC.

This clonotype was observed at least ten times. This chain connects TRBV12-3 or TRBV12-4 to TRBJ2-7, with D perhaps given as TRBD1 or TRBD2 (6 bases each). The CDR3 consists of 14 residues. The V end was cut by 3 bases, the J end by 6 bases, with 15 bases between. Here the CDR3 reads CASSFRRDTLEQYF. In DNA form, the CDR3 reads TGTGCCAGCAGTTTTAGGCGGGACACTCTCGAGCAGTACTTC.

In regard to this clonotype: One end of the junction varies from germline; a read error may be responsible. The CDR3 coding sequence is TGTGTCAGCAGTTTGAGGGGTTCCTACGAGCAGTACTTC. Translating gives CVSSLRGSYEQYF. The chain is built from TRBV27 and TRBJ2-7; TRBD1 or TRBD2 may be the D gene (5 bases each). Germline V gene data show CDR1 as MNHEY and CDR2 as SMNVEV (reference sequence). The CDR3 covers 13 residues.

The V call is TRBV20-1, the J call TRBJ2-7; tentatively, D is TRBD2 (5 bases). V shed 3 bases and J shed 4 bases, with 16 bases lying between them. The V gene's germline CDR1 is DFQATT and CDR2 SNEGSKA (reference sequence). CDR3 length equals 14 residues. CDR3 coding DNA: TGCAGTGCTAGGGAGGTCGGCTTTAAGTACGAGCAGTACTTC. Translating gives CSAREVGFKYEQYF.

This clonotype has just one count. The chain carries TRBV11-2 and TRBJ2-7, with D hard to call. Germline V gene lookup returns CDR1 SGHAT and CDR2 FQNNGV. CDR3 size: 14 residues. Trimming shortened V by 1 base and J by 4 bases, and 11 bases separated the two germline ends. In DNA form, the CDR3 reads TGTGCCAGCAGCTTAGGTTCAGGTTTGTACGAGCAGTACTTC. It is translated as CASSLGSGLYEQYF.

This clonotype was found a few times. This rearrangement joins TRBV18 to TRBJ1-1; D is perhaps TRBD1 (6 bases). The CDR3 runs to 18 residues. Trimming removed 4 bases from V and 0 bases from J, with 21 bases in between. Germline V gene data show CDR1 as KGHSH and CDR2 as LQKENI. CDR3 sequence reads: CASSHNRAARGMNTEAFF. The DNA for the CDR3 is TGTGCCAGCTCACACAACAGGGCCGCACGGGGAATGAACACTGAAGCTTTCTTT.

This clonotype was picked up many times. This chain links TRBV12-3 or TRBV12-4 with TRBJ1-2, with D unclear. This CDR3 contains 12 residues. The ends were cut back, 6 bases at V and 5 bases at J, with 10 bases in the middle. CDR3 sequence (DNA): TGTGCCAGCAGGGGGTTGGGGTATGGCTACACCTTC. It is translated as CASRGLGYGYTF.

The table lists this clonotype with many counts. The rearrangement joins TRBV19 to TRBJ2-5; D is uncertain. Germline CDR1 is LNHDA and CDR2 is SQIVND (reference sequence). V dropped 5 bases and J dropped 9 bases, with 10 bases sitting between them. The CDR3 runs 11 residues. The CDR3 DNA follows: TGTGCCAGTAGTTCAGGCTGGGCCCAGTACTTC. Encoded protein: CASSSGWAQYF.

At least ten counts were recorded for this clonotype. The chain has TRBV2 and TRBJ1-1, with TRBD1 as a possible D gene (5 bases). This CDR3 region has 10 residues. In germline, CDR1 is SNHLY, CDR2 FYNNEI. Deletions cut 8 bases from V and 10 bases from J, with 11 bases between. The CDR3 protein is CASLLRVAFF. The CDR3, as DNA: TGTGCCAGCCTTCTCAGGGTAGCTTTCTTT. The full variable domain, completed using reference TRBV2 and TRBJ1-1, is EPEVTQTPSHQVTQMGQEVILRCVPISNHLYFYWYRQILGQKVEFLVSFYNNEISEKSEIFDDQFSVERPDGSNFTLKIRSTKLEDSAMYFCASLLRVAFFGQGTRLTVV.

This clonotype was seen more than once but under ten times. The gene calls are TRBV30 and TRBJ1-1, with D unresolved. Trimming took off 2 bases at V and 1 base at J, with 17 bases between the two ends. CDR1 and CDR2 (germline): GTSNPN, SVGIG (reference sequence). This CDR3 has 16 amino acids. This CDR3 is CAWSRRTETGNTEAFF. In nucleotides, the CDR3 is TGTGCCTGGAGTAGAAGGACCGAGACTGGGAACACTGAAGCTTTCTTT.